A selection of T cell receptor beta chains follows, all from one sample in a study of long-term antiretroviral therapy in people with HIV. The data were produced by immunoSEQ multiplex PCR, yet TCRdb's version contains in-frame clones alone and is incomplete. This table holds about 27,000 clones, 85% found once. Sequenced material: unsorted PBMCs, taken 2.3 years after starting antiretroviral therapy. Receptor source: a middle-aged man with HIV. The CDR3 runs from the conserved cysteine through the conserved F or W. A D gene is named only where the DNA matches it firmly. Part of the rows lack a size; the others show once, few, many or a class for expanded clones.

V gene	clone size	J gene	D gene	CDR3 DNA	CDR3 protein
TRBV6-6	NA	TRBJ2-3	NA	TGTGCCAGCAGTCCGGACCTGACAGATACGCAGTATTTT	CASSPDLTDTQYF
TRBV27	NA	TRBJ2-7	NA	TGTGCCAGCAGTTTAGCTAGTGGGGTAGGATGGGAGCAGTACTTC	CASSLASGVGWEQYF
TRBV11-2	NA	TRBJ2-7	TRBD1	TGTGCCAGCAGCTTAGGCCGGGACAGGCGGGCCGAGCAGTACTTC	CASSLGRDRRAEQYF
TRBV29-1	NA	TRBJ2-1	NA	TGCAGCGTTGTTGGGGTCGGCGATGAGCAGTTCTTC	CSVVGVGDEQFF
TRBV5-1	NA	TRBJ1-2	NA	TGCGCCAGCAGCTTGACGGACTCGGAGGGCTACACCTTC	CASSLTDSEGYTF
TRBV9	NA	TRBJ2-1	NA	TGTGCCAGCAGCGTAGCAGATGCCCGGAATGAGCAGTTCTTC	CASSVADARNEQFF
TRBV5-6	NA	TRBJ1-3	TRBD1	TGTGCCAGCAGCTCGTATACAGGGGTCCTGTCCATATATTTT	CASSSYTGVLSIYF
TRBV5-6	NA	TRBJ2-5	TRBD2	TGTGCCAGCAACGCTGTGGCGGGAGGGCGGGAGACCCAGTACTTC	CASNAVAGGRETQYF
TRBV6-6	NA	TRBJ2-6	NA	TGTGCCAGCAGTCCACCATCCTCTGGGGCCAACGTCCTGACTTTC	CASSPPSSGANVLTF
TRBV19	NA	TRBJ2-7	TRBD2	TGTGCCAGCGGGCTAGCGGGAGGAGTTTACGAGCAGTACTTC	CASGLAGGVYEQYF
TRBV10-3	NA	TRBJ1-1	NA	TGTGCCATCAGTGAGTGGTGGGGCACCGCAGACACTGAAGCTTTCTTT	CAISEWWGTADTEAFF
TRBV5-8	once	TRBJ2-3	NA	TGTGCCAGCAGCTTGGTTCCCTCTAGCACAGATACGCAGTATTTT	CASSLVPSSTDTQYF
TRBV10-2	once	TRBJ2-1	TRBD2	TGCGCCAGCAGCCACTCAAGGACTAGCACGATAAACAATGAGCAGTTCTTC	CASSHSRTSTINNEQFF
TRBV6-1	once	TRBJ2-1	NA	TGTGCCAGCAGTGAAACCCAGGGGGGCAATGAGCAGTTCTTC	CASSETQGGNEQFF
TRBV2	NA	TRBJ2-2	NA	TGTGCCAGCAGTGGGGCGAGGACCGGGGAGCTGTTTTTT	CASSGARTGELFF
TRBV5-6	NA	TRBJ1-1	NA	TGTGCCAGCAGCACCCGATGGTTCATGAACACTGAAGCTTTCTTT	CASSTRWFMNTEAFF
TRBV13	NA	TRBJ2-1	TRBD1	TGTGCCAGCAGCGACCGGGACAGGAACAATGAGCAGTTCTTC	CASSDRDRNNEQFF
TRBV4-1	NA	TRBJ1-1	NA	TGCGCCAGCAGTCGCGGGAACAGGGAGAACACTGAAGCTTTCTTT	CASSRGNRENTEAFF
TRBV9	once	TRBJ2-7	TRBD1	TGTGCCAGCAGCCCCCAGAGACAGGGGGCGTACGAGCAGTACTTC	CASSPQRQGAYEQYF
TRBV2	NA	TRBJ1-2	NA	TGTGCCAGCCGGGCAGGGGTGGACTATGGCTACACCTTC	CASRAGVDYGYTF
TRBV11-2	NA	TRBJ2-7	NA	TGTGCCAGCAGCTCAACGACAGGACCCTACGAGCAGTACTTC	CASSSTTGPYEQYF
TRBV18	NA	TRBJ2-3	TRBD1	TGTGCCAGCTCACCCGGGACAGGGGTGACAGATACGCAGTATTTT	CASSPGTGVTDTQYF
TRBV6-5	NA	TRBJ2-7	NA	TGTGCCAGCGGCTGGGGGCAAAGCGAGCAGTACTTC	CASGWGQSEQYF
TRBV5-1	NA	TRBJ1-3	TRBD1	TGCGCCAGCAGCCCAAAACCGGGACAGGGATTTCGACTCGGAAACACCATATATTTT	CASSPKPGQGFRLGNTIYF
TRBV5-1	NA	TRBJ2-7	NA	TGCGCCAGCAGCTTTTCTTTAGGGAACCACGAGCAGTACTTC	CASSFSLGNHEQYF
TRBV5-6	NA	TRBJ2-5	NA	TGTGCCAGCAGCTTGGCCATAAAAAAGGACAGCAACCAAGAGACCCAGTACTTC	CASSLAIKKDSNQETQYF
TRBV30	NA	TRBJ2-2	TRBD1	TGTGCCTTCAGGACAGGGAAGGACGGGGAGCTGTTTTTT	CAFRTGKDGELFF
TRBV18	NA	TRBJ2-7	NA	TGTGCCAGCTCACCCGCGGAGGGGGGGAGAAGCTCCTACGAGCAGTACTTC	CASSPAEGGRSSYEQYF
TRBV6-4	NA	TRBJ2-1	NA	TGTGCCAGCAGTAATCGGTTCGCGGACCGCTCCTACAATGAGCAGTTCTTC	CASSNRFADRSYNEQFF
TRBV19	NA	TRBJ1-5	NA	TGTGCCAGTAGTTCGTCTAACTATCAGCCCCAGCATTTT	CASSSSNYQPQHF
TRBV5-1	NA	TRBJ2-2	TRBD1	TGCGCCAGCAGCCCAAGACAGGGGCCGGGACCATACACCGGGGAGCTGTTTTTT	CASSPRQGPGPYTGELFF
TRBV5-1	NA	TRBJ2-7	NA	TGCGCCAGCAGCCTATGGGATGGGGGGAACGAGCAGTACTTC	CASSLWDGGNEQYF
TRBV5-6	few	TRBJ1-2	NA	TGTGCCAGCAGCTTTGGGTCGGACTACCCTCCCAACTATGGCTACACCTTC	CASSFGSDYPPNYGYTF
TRBV5-1	NA	TRBJ2-1	TRBD1	TGCGCCAGCAGCTTGGGCGACAGGGTTATTGATGAGCAGTTCTTC	CASSLGDRVIDEQFF
TRBV30	NA	TRBJ2-6	NA	TGTGCCTGGAGTATGGGGGGAGACTGGAGGGCCAACGTCCTGACTTTC	CAWSMGGDWRANVLTF
TRBV19	NA	TRBJ1-2	NA	TGTGCCAGTAGTATTGGGCAACTGAGCTATGGCTACACCTTC	CASSIGQLSYGYTF
TRBV6-5	NA	TRBJ2-1	TRBD1	TGTGCCAGCAGTTACTCGAACAGGGGGGCTTACAATGAGCAGTTCTTC	CASSYSNRGAYNEQFF
TRBV30	NA	TRBJ1-2	NA	TGTGCCTGGAGTACTAGGGGCTGGGTCTATGGCTACACCTTC	CAWSTRGWVYGYTF
TRBV7-8	few	TRBJ1-1	NA	TGTGCCAGTAGCCCTCGGGGCCGAATCACTGAAGCTTTCTTT	CASSPRGRITEAFF
TRBV19	NA	TRBJ1-1	NA	TGTGCCAGTACCTGGGAGGGGATGAACACTGAAGCTTTCTTT	CASTWEGMNTEAFF
TRBV11-2	NA	TRBJ2-7	NA	TGTGCCAGCAGCTTAGGCAGCTCCTACGAGCAGTACTTC	CASSLGSSYEQYF
TRBV6-5	NA	TRBJ1-6	TRBD1	TGTGCCAGCAGTCGGACCGGGACAGGGACTTCACCCCTCCACTTT	CASSRTGTGTSPLHF
TRBV4-2	few	TRBJ1-2	NA	TGTGCCAGCAGCCTACAGGGTGCAGCTAACTATGGCTACACCTTC	CASSLQGAANYGYTF
TRBV14	NA	TRBJ1-2	NA	TGTGCCAGCAGCCAAGGGGGGATGAATGGCTACACCTTC	CASSQGGMNGYTF
TRBV13	NA	TRBJ1-2	NA	TGTGCCAGCAGCTTAGGAGCGAACTATGGCTACACCTTC	CASSLGANYGYTF
TRBV19	NA	TRBJ1-4	NA	TGTGCCAGTAGTATAGCGAATGGACCTGGAAAACTGTTTTTT	CASSIANGPGKLFF
TRBV6-6	NA	TRBJ2-3	TRBD2	TGTGCCAGCAGTTACGCGGTAGCGGGGCCCACAGATACGCAGTATTTT	CASSYAVAGPTDTQYF
TRBV6-1	NA	TRBJ1-5	NA	TGTGCCAGCAGTGAAGAAGCAAGGGGTTTTCAGCCCCAGCATTTT	CASSEEARGFQPQHF
TRBV9	NA	TRBJ1-2	NA	TGTGCCAGCAGCGTAGACGACAGACGCAACTATGGCTACACCTTC	CASSVDDRRNYGYTF
TRBV9	NA	TRBJ1-3	NA	TGTGCCAGCAGCGTAGGGGGGAGCTCTGGAAACACCATATATTTT	CASSVGGSSGNTIYF
TRBV4-2	NA	TRBJ2-3	TRBD2	TGTGCCAGCAGCCCGGGACTAGCGGGCCTCTTCACAGATACGCAGTATTTT	CASSPGLAGLFTDTQYF